This TCR beta chain was observed in a study of OX40 agonist ivuxolimab in advanced cancers. Study-wide context: Subjects had a mean age of approximately 60 years, with a range of 23 to 79; just over 80% were male. Patients achieving partial responses numbered three: one hepatocellular carcinoma case and two cutaneous melanoma cases. Prior therapy, whether anti-PD-1, anti-PD-L1 or anti-CTLA-4, was allowed, and approximately 40% had some. Points from the study as a whole: CD8+ T cells showed, on average, more clonal expansion than CD4+ cells.

Repertoires were generated with immunoSEQ multiplex PCR, while TCRdb's copy carries only in-frame clones and drops some. The sample lists tens of thousands of clones, roughly 80% occurring once. Deletions cut 4 bases from V and 2 bases from J, with 12 bases between. The CDR3 extends over 15 amino acids. Germline CDR1 and CDR2: LGHNA and YSLEER. Comment on this clone: What it binds is not known.

Here the sequenced sample was CD4+ or CD8+ T cells sorted from blood, taken in a trial of the OX40 agonist ivuxolimab. The clonotype originates from an adult with an advanced solid tumor such as melanoma, head and neck, liver or kidney cancer. The chain links TRBV4-3 to TRBJ2-1; D possibly corresponds to TRBD2 (7 bases). This chain's CDR3 is CASSPRGGAYNEQFF. The CDR3 bases are TGCGCCAGCAGCCCTAGGGGGGGGGCCTACAATGAGCAGTTCTTC.